These 21 T cell receptor beta chains were all obtained from the same sample, sequenced in a study of cytomegalovirus exposure and HLA in healthy donors. Sequenced by immunoSEQ multiplex PCR; TCRdb stores in-frame clones only, minus some. Of over 200,000 clones in the sample, 80% to 95% were seen once. Sequencing was performed on PBMCs. The source of these receptors is a woman aged 30 to 39 in good health and CMV-seronegative.

The rearrangement joins TRBV7-2 to TRBJ2-5, with TRBD2 as a possible D gene (5 bases). The CDR3 consists of 13 residues. The V gene's germline CDR1 is SGHTA and CDR2 FQGNSA. The germline V and J ends were trimmed by 5 bases and 4 bases, with 11 bases remaining between them. The CDR3 sequence: CASSRTYPETQYF. CDR3 in DNA: TGTGCCAGCAGCAGGACTTACCCAGAGACCCAGTACTTC.

The V and J genes are TRBV9 and TRBJ2-1; tentative D call: TRBD1 (5 bases). From germline, CDR1 is SGDLS and CDR2 YYNGEE. The CDR3 extends over 15 amino acids. Trimming left V 1 base short and J 2 bases short, with 10 bases between. CDR3 in amino acids: CASSVSQGTYNEQFF. The CDR3 coding sequence is TGTGCCAGCAGCGTAAGCCAGGGCACCTACAATGAGCAGTTCTTC. Combining the CDR3 with reference TRBV9 and TRBJ2-1 gives the whole variable domain DSGVTQTPKHLITATGQRVTLRCSPRSGDLSVYWYQQSLDQGLQFLIQYYNGEERAKGNILERFSAQQFPDLHSELNLSSLELGDSALYFCASSVSQGTYNEQFFGPGTRLTVL.

V gene TRBV28 combines with J gene TRBJ2-7; D gene unclear. Trimming took off 1 base at V and 6 bases at J, with 10 bases between the two ends. CDR1 is MDHEN and CDR2 is SYDVKM in the germline V gene. This CDR3 comprises 13 residues. The CDR3 nucleotides read TGTGCCAGCAGTTTATTAGGGCCGGGCGAGCAGTACTTC. It specifies CASSLLGPGEQYF.

The chain recombines TRBV25-1 with TRBJ2-2, with TRBD1 matching 8 bases. The germline V gene encodes CDR1 MGHDK and CDR2 SYGVNS. Losses at the gene ends were 11 bases for V and 0 bases for J; bases not matched to a gene: 8. This CDR3 contains 15 residues. DNA for the CDR3: TGTGCCTCTCAGGGGGCTAGGGCGAACACCGGGGAGCTGTTTTTT. It is translated as CASQGARANTGELFF.

V usage is TRBV5-4 and J usage is TRBJ1-5, with TRBD1 as a possible D gene (5 bases). V was cut by 9 bases and J by 1 base, with 11 bases left in between. The germline gives CDR1 SGHNT, CDR2 YYREEE (reference sequence). This CDR3 region has 13 residues. The CDR3: CATYGDSNQPQHF. In DNA, the CDR3 is TGTGCCACCTACGGGGACAGCAATCAGCCCCAGCATTTT.

V is TRBV18 and J is TRBJ2-3; D possibly uses TRBD1 or TRBD2 (5 bases each). V lost 3 bases, J lost 3 bases, and 10 bases lay in between. Germline CDR1 and CDR2: KGHSH and LQKENI. The CDR3 covers 14 residues. The CDR3 here is CASSPGVGTDTQYF. The CDR3 DNA is TGTGCCAGCTCACCGGGGGTAGGGACAGATACGCAGTATTTT.

The rearrangement uses TRBV28 and TRBJ1-5; 8 bases are a match to TRBD1. V lost 3 bases, J lost 5 bases, and 6 bases stayed unmatched. The CDR3 extends over 15 amino acids. Germline V gene lookup returns CDR1 MDHEN and CDR2 SYDVKM. As DNA, the CDR3 is TGTGCCAGCAGTTTGGGTGGACAGGGAGATCAGCCCCAGCATTTT. It specifies CASSLGGQGDQPQHF.

V is TRBV5-1 and J is TRBJ2-2; the D gene is possibly TRBD1 (6 bases). The germline V gene has CDR1 SGHRS and CDR2 YFSETQ. This CDR3 region has 15 residues. V was cut by 3 bases and J by 0 bases, with 9 bases left in between. CDR3 sequence (DNA): TGCGCCAGCAGCTCCGAGGGGGCGAACACCGGGGAGCTGTTTTTT. Translation: CASSSEGANTGELFF.

A single count supports this clone. The chain links TRBV6-5 to TRBJ2-5, with 7 bases matching TRBD2. V lost 2 bases, J lost 8 bases, and 14 bases stayed unmatched. Germline CDR1 MNHEY, CDR2 SVGAGI. The CDR3 runs 16 residues. The CDR3 reads CASSYKAGTVQRTQYF. The CDR3 DNA reads as TGTGCCAGCAGTTACAAAGCGGGGACCGTACAACGAACCCAGTACTTC.

The chain carries TRBV6-6 and TRBJ2-5, with a weak D call TRBD1 (5 bases). In germline, CDR1 is MNHNY, CDR2 SVGAGI (reference sequence). This CDR3 contains 14 residues. V was trimmed by 6 bases and J by 0 bases, leaving 11 bases between them. CDR3 amino acids: CASRLQEYQETQYF. CDR3 sequence (DNA): TGTGCCAGCAGACTACAGGAGTACCAAGAGACCCAGTACTTC.

The chain is built from TRBV4-3 and TRBJ1-5; 7 bases match TRBD1. The CDR3 consists of 15 residues. Per germline, CDR1 LGHNA and CDR2 YSLEER. The junction had 5 bases not matched to a gene; V was cut back by 0 bases and J by 6 bases. CDR3 in amino acids: CASSQDGSGGQPQHF. As DNA, the CDR3 is TGCGCCAGCAGCCAAGATGGGTCAGGGGGTCAGCCCCAGCATTTT.

The J gene is TRBJ2-7, the V gene TRBV9, with TRBD1 matching 12 bases. The CDR3 runs to 19 residues. Trimming cost V 4 bases and J 5 bases; bases outside gene matches: 19. The germline V gene encodes CDR1 SGDLS and CDR2 YYNGEE. This CDR3 is CASSYLPGTGGISGNEQYF. The CDR3 nucleotides are TGTGCCAGCAGCTATCTTCCTGGGACAGGGGGCATCTCTGGGAACGAGCAGTACTTC. The whole variable domain, filled in from reference TRBV9 and TRBJ2-7, reads DSGVTQTPKHLITATGQRVTLRCSPRSGDLSVYWYQQSLDQGLQFLIQYYNGEERAKGNILERFSAQQFPDLHSELNLSSLELGDSALYFCASSYLPGTGGISGNEQYFGPGTRLTVT.

V and J are TRBV19 and TRBJ2-7; unclear D gene. V shed 6 bases and J shed 3 bases, with 12 bases lying between them. Looked up from germline, CDR1 is LNHDA and CDR2 is SQIVND (reference sequence). The CDR3 contains 13 residues. Here the CDR3 reads CASSPYSGYEQYF. The CDR3 DNA reads as TGTGCCAGTAGCCCCTATAGTGGCTACGAGCAGTACTTC. Based on the CDR3 plus reference TRBV19 and TRBJ2-7, the full variable domain is DGGITQSPKYLFRKEGQNVTLSCEQNLNHDAMYWYRQDPGQGLRLIYYSQIVNDFQKGDIAEGYSVSREKKESFPLTVTSAQKNPTAFYLCASSPYSGYEQYFGPGTRLTVT.

This clone was detected a few times. The V gene is TRBV27, the J gene TRBJ2-3, with unresolved D. V was trimmed by 6 bases and J by 0 bases, leaving 13 bases between them. There are 15 residues in the CDR3. Germline lookup yields CDR1 MNHEY and CDR2 SMNVEV (reference sequence). The CDR3 nucleotides are TGTGCCAGCAGACCCCCCCTATCTAGCACAGATACGCAGTATTTT. Amino acid sequence: CASRPPLSSTDTQYF.

Only one count was recorded for this clone. The sample has other DNA sequences that encode this CDR3 too. This chain's CDR3 is CASSLWENTEAFF. DNA of the CDR3: TGTGCCAGCAGTTTATGGGAGAACACTGAAGCTTTCTTT. The J gene is TRBJ1-1, the V gene TRBV27, with no clear D. Germline V CDR1 and CDR2: MNHEY, SMNVEV (reference sequence). The CDR3 totals 13 residues. V dropped 1 base and J dropped 1 base, with 4 bases sitting between them.

The rearrangement joins TRBV4-3 to TRBJ2-1, with 13 bases identical to TRBD2. Unmatched junction bases numbered 7, after V lost 7 bases and J lost 7 bases. CDR3 size: 15 residues. Germline V gene sequence: CDR1 LGHNA, CDR2 YSLEER. In DNA, the CDR3 is TGCGCCAGCACTACGGGACTAGCGGGAACAAATGAGCAGTTCTTC. Encoded protein: CASTTGLAGTNEQFF.

V is TRBV5-1 and J is TRBJ1-2; D unresolved. V was trimmed by 4 bases and J by 4 bases, leaving 14 bases between them. The germline V gene has CDR1 SGHRS and CDR2 YFSETQ. The CDR3 runs 14 residues. This CDR3 reads CASSPDRGFYGYTF. CDR3 nucleotide sequence: TGCGCCAGCAGCCCTGATCGTGGCTTCTATGGCTACACCTTC.

The genes are TRBV27 and TRBJ2-7, with D perhaps TRBD2 (6 bases). The length of the CDR3 is 15 residues. The germline V gene encodes CDR1 MNHEY and CDR2 SMNVEV (reference sequence). V was cut by 5 bases and J by 7 bases, with 21 bases left in between. CDR3 in amino acids: CASSTLRGRSGEQYF. The CDR3 region has the DNA TGTGCCAGCAGTACCCTTAGAGGGAGGTCGGGGGAGCAGTACTTC.

The chain is built from TRBV9 and TRBJ2-3; D possibly corresponds to TRBD2 (6 bases). The CDR3 is 15 amino acids. V shed 4 bases and J shed 2 bases, with 14 bases lying between them. The germline V gene encodes CDR1 SGDLS and CDR2 YYNGEE. DNA of the CDR3: TGTGCCAGCAGCCAAATAGGACTACCCACAGATACGCAGTATTTT. Translating gives CASSQIGLPTDTQYF.

This chain links TRBV2 with TRBJ2-3, with D tentatively TRBD1 (6 bases). Germline V gene lookup returns CDR1 SNHLY and CDR2 FYNNEI. Trimming stripped 4 bases from V and 0 bases from J, with 11 bases between. The CDR3 is made up of 15 amino acids. The CDR3 bases are TGTGCCAGCAGTGGACAGGCAACTAGCACAGATACGCAGTATTTT. It yields the protein CASSGQATSTDTQYF. Filled out from reference TRBV2 and TRBJ2-3, the complete variable domain reads EPEVTQTPSHQVTQMGQEVILRCVPISNHLYFYWYRQILGQKVEFLVSFYNNEISEKSEIFDDQFSVERPDGSNFTLKIRSTKLEDSAMYFCASSGQATSTDTQYFGPGTRLTVL.

The chain carries TRBV9 and TRBJ2-5; 7 nucleotides align to TRBD2. There are 16 residues in the CDR3. V shed 0 bases and J 2 bases; nucleotides not matched to a gene: 7. Germline V gene lookup returns CDR1 SGDLS and CDR2 YYNGEE. The CDR3 region is CASSVAGAGLQETQYF. DNA for the CDR3: TGTGCCAGCAGCGTAGCGGGAGCGGGATTACAAGAGACCCAGTACTTC.